One and the same sample provided the 21 T cell receptor beta chains below, sequenced in a study of T-cell memory formation after mild COVID-19. A single record per CDR3 protein comes from TCRdb applying MiXCR to the 5' RACE reads. This table has 190,000 or so distinct CDR3 sequences, roughly a fifth appearing once. The sequenced sample was PBMCs or a T cell subset sorted from them (not recorded which). Receptors were obtained from an adult woman who had mild COVID-19 (a few samples of this study predate the infection). Cell type and time point are not known.

The V call is TRBV20-1, the J call TRBJ2-1; D gene unclear. Trimming shortened V by 0 bases and J by 3 bases, and 0 bases separated the two germline ends. The CDR3 is 11 amino acids. Germline V lookup: CDR1 DFQATT, CDR2 SNEGSKA (reference sequence). CDR3 in amino acids: CSARDYNEQFF. In DNA form, the CDR3 reads TGCAGTGCTAGAGACTACAATGAGCAGTTCTTC.

The rearrangement uses TRBV9 and TRBJ2-7, with D unresolved. This CDR3 contains 13 residues. V was pared by 0 bases and J by 2 bases, with 6 bases between. CDR1 SGDLS and CDR2 YYNGEE come from the germline V gene. CDR3 DNA sequence: TGTGCCAGCAGCGTAGGGCCGACCTACGAGCAGTACTTC. Translation gives CASSVGPTYEQYF.

This clonotype was recorded a few times. The rearrangement links TRBV7-6 to TRBJ2-1, with 7 nucleotides matching TRBD2. Germline CDR1 reads SGHVS; CDR2 reads FNYEAQ. The CDR3 runs to 16 residues. J lost 6 bases, V lost 1 base, and 9 bases had no gene match. The CDR3 DNA follows: TGTGCCAGCAGCTTAGTGGATCGGTTAGCGGGCAATGAGCAGTTCTTC. This gives the protein CASSLVDRLAGNEQFF. Looking up the rest from reference TRBV7-6 and TRBJ2-1 gives the full variable domain: GAGVSQSPRYKVTKRGQDVALRCDPISGHVSLYWYRQALGQGPEFLTYFNYEAQQDKSGLPNDRFSAERPEGSISTLTIQRTEQRDSAMYRCASSLVDRLAGNEQFFGPGTRLTVL.

The rearrangement joins TRBV24-1 to TRBJ2-7, with a tentative D call TRBD2 (5 bases). The CDR3 loop spans 16 amino acids. Trimming cost V 4 bases and J 2 bases, with 17 bases left between them. Germline assignment: CDR1 KGHDR and CDR2 SFDVKD. CDR3 nucleotide sequence: TGTGCCACCAGTGACAGTCGGCGGGCACATCCCTACGAGCAGTACTTC. It translates to CATSDSRRAHPYEQYF.

This clonotype was recorded a few times. This chain connects TRBV6-5 to TRBJ2-2; 8 nucleotides align to TRBD1. Germline CDR1 reads MNHEY; CDR2 reads SVGAGI. After removal of 6 bases from V and 6 bases from J, the junction contained 3 bases not matched to a gene. The CDR3 runs to 13 residues. The CDR3 reads CASRDRVAGELFF. The CDR3 DNA is TGTGCCAGCAGGGACAGGGTGGCCGGGGAGCTGTTTTTT.

This clonotype was seen a few times. The V and J genes are TRBV7-3 and TRBJ2-2, with 9 bases identical to TRBD1. CDR1 is SGHTA and CDR2 is FQGTGA in the germline V gene. This CDR3 spans 17 amino acids. Trimming cost V 6 bases and J 3 bases; bases outside gene matches: 11. The CDR3 DNA is TGTGCCAGCAGTCCTCCCCTCGGACAGGGGTACACCGGGGAGCTGTTTTTT. Its translation is CASSPPLGQGYTGELFF.

This clonotype was seen only a few times. The chain links TRBV5-1 to TRBJ2-3, with D unresolved. Germline CDR1 SGHRS, CDR2 YFSETQ. The V gene lost 2 bases and the J gene lost 4 bases, with 11 bases spanning the gap. The CDR3 totals 14 residues. CDR3 amino acids: CASSFRTAADTQYF. CDR3 bases: TGCGCCAGCAGCTTCCGTACGGCAGCAGATACGCAGTATTTT. Using reference TRBV5-1 and TRBJ2-3 for the parts outside the CDR3, the full variable domain is KAGVTQTPRYLIKTRGQQVTLSCSPISGHRSVSWYQQTPGQGLQFLFEYFSETQRNKGNFPGRFSGRQFSNSRSEMNVSTLELGDSALYLCASSFRTAADTQYFGPGTRLTVL.

This clonotype was counted only a few times. The chain uses TRBV24-1 and TRBJ2-1; no definite D call. V lost 5 bases to trimming and J lost 4 bases, with 5 bases between them. CDR3 length equals 12 residues. From germline, CDR1 is KGHDR and CDR2 SFDVKD. Here the CDR3 reads CATSATYNEQFF. The CDR3 nucleotides are TGTGCCACCAGTGCGACTTACAATGAGCAGTTCTTC.

This clonotype showed up just a few times. This chain links TRBV12-3 or TRBV12-4 with TRBJ1-5, with D possibly matching TRBD1 (5 bases). The length of the CDR3 is 14 residues. V was pared by 3 bases and J by 5 bases, with 11 bases between. CDR3 sequence reads: CASSFRRDDQPQHF. CDR3 DNA: TGTGCCAGCAGTTTTCGCAGGGACGATCAGCCCCAGCATTTT.

Regarding this clonotype: Germline and junction disagree at one end, which may indicate a read error. V gene TRBV7-7 combines with J gene TRBJ2-2; D possibly matches TRBD1 or TRBD2 (6 bases each). The CDR3 consists of 16 residues. The germline CDR1 and CDR2 sequences are SSHAT and FNYEAQ (reference sequence). The CDR3 region has the DNA TGTGCTAGCAGCCAACGCAGGGGAGAGAACACCGGGGGGCTGTTTTTT. Encoded protein: CASSQRRGENTGGLFF.

The CDR3 region is CASSLDLPTGYEQYF. The CDR3 DNA reads TGTGCCAGCAGCTTAGACCTCCCCACAGGCTACGAGCAGTACTTC. This sequence joins TRBV11-3 and TRBJ2-7; perhaps TRBD1 as D (5 bases). V dropped 0 bases and J dropped 3 bases, with 12 bases sitting between them. This CDR3 has 15 amino acids. Per the germline V gene, CDR1 is SGHNT and CDR2 is YENEEA.

V usage is TRBV20-1 and J usage is TRBJ1-5, with D possibly matching TRBD1 (6 bases). CDR1 and CDR2 from the germline V gene are DFQATT and SNEGSKA (reference sequence). The CDR3 totals 13 residues. V lost 8 bases, J lost 3 bases, and 14 bases lay in between. The CDR3 protein is CSSIGGDNQPQHF. The CDR3 DNA follows: TGCAGTTCGATAGGGGGGGACAATCAGCCCCAGCATTTT.

This clonotype was detected a few times. The rearrangement links TRBV7-9 to TRBJ2-7; perhaps TRBD2 as D (6 bases). The V and J ends lost 3 bases and 3 bases respectively, with 12 bases between them. The CDR3 is made up of 14 amino acids. Per germline, CDR1 SEHNR and CDR2 FQNEAQ (reference sequence). CDR3 bases: TGTGCCAGCAGCTTTGCGGGAACTCTCTACGAGCAGTACTTC. Translation gives CASSFAGTLYEQYF.

This clonotype was found a few times. This chain links TRBV5-5 with TRBJ2-1; no reliable D call. V gave up 4 bases and J gave up 4 bases, with 12 bases separating them. This CDR3 contains 14 residues. The germline V gene has CDR1 SGHKS and CDR2 YYEKEE (reference sequence). As DNA, the CDR3 is TGTGCCAGCAGCCCCTCCGACATGTACAATGAGCAGTTCTTC. Protein sequence: CASSPSDMYNEQFF.

The chain combines TRBV19 with TRBJ2-7; the D gene could be TRBD1 or TRBD2 (6 bases each). V lost 5 bases and J lost 3, with 20 bases in between. The CDR3 sequence is 16 residues long. Germline CDR1 LNHDA, CDR2 SQIVND (reference sequence). The CDR3: CASSSNTGATGYEQYF. The CDR3 nucleotides are TGTGCCAGTAGTTCCAACACGGGGGCCACAGGCTACGAGCAGTACTTC.

The chain recombines TRBV7-9 with TRBJ2-5; TRBD1 or TRBD2 may be the D gene (5 bases each). V was clipped by 7 bases and J by 3 bases, with 21 bases between them. This CDR3 spans 16 amino acids. The germline gives CDR1 SEHNR, CDR2 FQNEAQ (reference sequence). The CDR3 nucleotides read TGTGCCAGCACCCCTTCCGCAGGGACCTTAAAAGAGACCCAGTACTTC. It codes for CASTPSAGTLKETQYF.

The rearrangement uses TRBV7-8 and TRBJ2-7, with 8 bases lining up with TRBD1. This CDR3 is 15 amino acids long. The germline gives CDR1 SGHVS, CDR2 FQNEAQ. Unmatched junction bases numbered 11, after V lost 5 bases and J lost 5 bases. CDR3 loop: CASSPEGQAYDEQYF. In DNA, the CDR3 is TGTGCCAGCAGCCCAGAGGGACAGGCTTATGACGAGCAGTACTTC.

The table lists this clonotype with a few counts. The chain couples TRBV4-2 to TRBJ2-7; D is uncertain. The V end lost 4 bases, the J end lost 5 bases, and 12 bases lay between the germline ends. From germline, CDR1 is LGHNA and CDR2 YNFKEQ. CDR3 length: 13 amino acids. The CDR3 bases are TGTGCCAGCAGCCCCAACCCGCAAGACGAGCAGTACTTC. Translation: CASSPNPQDEQYF.

This clonotype was detected only a few times. This chain joins TRBV30 and TRBJ1-2; a possible D gene is TRBD1 (5 bases). The CDR3 length is 15 residues. The ends were cut back, 0 bases at V and 5 bases at J, with 16 bases in the middle. CDR1 and CDR2 from the germline V gene are GTSNPN and SVGIG (reference sequence). CDR3 sequence: CAWSVPWAGRYGYTF. CDR3 nucleotide sequence: TGTGCCTGGAGTGTACCCTGGGCAGGGAGGTATGGCTACACCTTC. The full variable domain, in which reference TRBV30 and TRBJ1-2 provide the parts outside the CDR3, is SQTIHQWPATLVQPVGSPLSLECTVEGTSNPNLYWYRQAAGRGLQLLFYSVGIGQISSEVPQNLSASRPQDRQFILSSKKLLLSDSGFYLCAWSVPWAGRYGYTFGSGTRLTVV.

The chain has TRBV4-1 and TRBJ2-7, with D tentatively TRBD2 (6 bases). V lost 3 bases to trimming and J lost 0 bases, with 21 bases between them. The CDR3 covers 18 residues. Per germline, CDR1 MGHRA and CDR2 YSYEKL. Here the CDR3 DNA reads TGCGCCAGCAGCCAGCCCAGGTGGCTTAGCGGTAACTCCTACGAGCAGTACTTC. Residues: CASSQPRWLSGNSYEQYF.

The rearrangement links TRBV4-1 to TRBJ1-1, with D unresolved. Trimming removed 0 bases at V and 10 bases at J, with 9 bases between. From germline, CDR1 is MGHRA and CDR2 YSYEKL. CDR3 length: 12 amino acids. The CDR3 nucleotides read TGCGCCAGCAGCCAAGATTTTTCGGGAGCTTTCTTT. It encodes CASSQDFSGAFF.